A single sample gave rise to the 6 T cell receptor beta chains below, sequenced in a study of molecular identifiers for immune sequencing clone quantification. One entry per CDR3 protein results from TCRdb running MiXCR on the PCR reads. Of about 40,000 distinct CDR3 sequences listed, about 24% are singletons. The sequenced sample was naive CD8+ T cells from blood, with Jurkat cell RNA spiked in. Subset of the sample: FACS-sorted CD8+CD4-CCR7+CD45RA+ naive T cells. The receptors stem from a human donor in good health. Some libraries in this study had Jurkat cell RNA spiked in.

This clonotype was found many times. The genes are TRBV12-3 or TRBV12-4 and TRBJ2-1; 9 positions match TRBD1. The CDR3 has 14 amino acids. Trimming at V came to 4 bases and at J to 8 bases, leaving 6 bases not matched to a gene. CDR3 nucleotide sequence: TGTGCCAGCAGTTCACAGGGGGCGAGGGATGAGCAGTTCTTC. Translating it yields CASSSQGARDEQFF.

About this clonotype itself: This may be a read error: a much more frequent sequence differs by one nucleotide. The CDR3 does not end in the conserved phenylalanine or tryptophan, so this is likely a read error. The chain links TRBV25-1 to TRBJ2-2; no firm D call. Germline V gene sequence: CDR1 MGHDK, CDR2 SYGVNS. This CDR3 is built from 15 residues. Trimming stripped 0 bases from V and 5 bases from J, with 10 bases between. The CDR3 loop reads CASSEYNGPTGELFL. CDR3 DNA sequence: TGTGCCAGCAGTGAATATAACGGGCCTACCGGGGAGCTGTTTCTT.

In its sample, this clonotype was seen many times. This chain joins TRBV6-5 and TRBJ2-3; the D is unclear. The germline CDR1 and CDR2 sequences are MNHEY and SVGAGI. The CDR3 spans 17 residues. The V end was cut by 0 bases, the J end by 1 base, with 14 bases between. The CDR3 DNA sequence: TGTGCCAGCAGTTACTCGAAATGGGTAATCGGCACAGATACGCAGTATTTT. Protein product: CASSYSKWVIGTDTQYF.

Concerning this clonotype itself: Given a much more abundant clone one base away, this may be a read error. The CDR3 DNA sequence: TGTGCCAGTAGTACTCAGGGCAGTTTGGCAACTAATGAAAAACTGTTTTTT. Encoded protein: CASSTQGSLATNEKLFF. This chain uses TRBV19 with TRBJ1-4; D possibly corresponds to TRBD1 (5 bases). CDR1 is LNHDA, CDR2 SQIVND, per germline (reference sequence). The CDR3 is 17 residues long. V gave up 4 bases and J gave up 0 bases, with 15 bases separating them.

This chain uses TRBV2 with TRBJ2-5; D may be TRBD2 (6 bases). The CDR3 contains 14 residues. Germline lookup yields CDR1 SNHLY and CDR2 FYNNEI. V was cut by 6 bases and J by 0 bases, with 11 bases left in between. The CDR3 sequence is CASRGTQYQETQYF. In DNA form, the CDR3 reads TGTGCCAGCAGGGGGACTCAGTACCAAGAGACCCAGTACTTC.

This clonotype was counted ten times or more. The chain joins TRBV6-1 to TRBJ2-5; D is perhaps TRBD1 or TRBD2 (6 bases each). The germline gives CDR1 MNHNS, CDR2 SASEGT. The CDR3 is 16 residues long. V was clipped by 6 bases and J by 4 bases, with 21 bases between them. CDR3 bases: TGTGCCAGCAGAGAATTTAGCGGAGGGGGAGTAGAGACCCAGTACTTC. Translating gives CASREFSGGGVETQYF.